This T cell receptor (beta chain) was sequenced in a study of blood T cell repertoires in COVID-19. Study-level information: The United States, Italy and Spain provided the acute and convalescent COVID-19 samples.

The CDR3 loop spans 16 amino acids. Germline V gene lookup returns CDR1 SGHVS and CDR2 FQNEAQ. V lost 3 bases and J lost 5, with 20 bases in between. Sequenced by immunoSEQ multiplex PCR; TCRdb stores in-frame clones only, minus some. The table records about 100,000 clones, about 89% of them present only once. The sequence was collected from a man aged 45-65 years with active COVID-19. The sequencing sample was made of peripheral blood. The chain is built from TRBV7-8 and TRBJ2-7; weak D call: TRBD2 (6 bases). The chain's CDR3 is CASSFGARLASNEQYF. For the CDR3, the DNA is TGTGCCAGCAGCTTTGGGGCCCGGCTAGCGTCCAACGAGCAGTACTTC.